These 26 T cell receptor beta chains were sequenced from one sample in a study of Ad26.COV2.S vaccination and SARS-CoV-2 variants. Sample treatment: around 19 received Ad26.COV2.S at low or high dose, single or two shots; about five received placebo; per-sample allocation not given. Each sample was drawn 63 days after the first injection (of vaccine or placebo). The repertoire was sequenced with immunoSEQ multiplex PCR; TCRdb's copy has only in-frame clones and lacks some. The table records roughly 350,000 clones, around 86% of them present only once. The sequencing used peripheral blood, collected in a trial of Ad26.COV2.S vaccine versus placebo. The receptor set was obtained from a person aged 18 to 65 who received the Ad26.COV2.S COVID-19 vaccine or a placebo.

The chain uses TRBV3-1 (or the pseudogene TRBV3-2) and TRBJ1-4; 7 bases match TRBD1. J gave up 5 bases and V 4 bases, and 7 bases lay outside the gene matches. This CDR3 is built from 15 residues. The germline gives CDR1 LGHDT, CDR2 YNNKEL (reference sequence). CDR3 coding DNA: TGTGCCAGCAGCCTCTCGACAGGGATAAATGAAAAACTGTTTTTT. Its protein product is CASSLSTGINEKLFF.

The rearrangement links TRBV6-6 to TRBJ2-5; D uncertain. V was trimmed by 6 bases and J by 5 bases, leaving 16 bases between them. This CDR3 spans 14 amino acids. Per the germline V gene, CDR1 is MNHNY and CDR2 is SVGAGI (reference sequence). CDR3 residues: CASRTGLMGETQYF. The CDR3 DNA reads as TGTGCCAGCAGAACGGGCCTCATGGGGGAGACCCAGTACTTC.

As regards this clone: Compared with germline, one end of the junction differs, possibly owing to a read error. This chain links TRBV3-1 (or the pseudogene TRBV3-2) with TRBJ1-1; maybe TRBD1 (5 bases). Germline V gene data show CDR1 as LGHDT and CDR2 as YNNKEL (reference sequence). The CDR3 consists of 14 residues. The DNA for the CDR3 is TGTGCCAGCAACCAAGGAGGGAGGGGCACTGAAGCTTTCTTT. Translating gives CASNQGGRGTEAFF.

The CDR3 bases are TGTGCCAGCAGCTTAGGGTCAAACTCTGGAAACACCATATATTTT. It is translated as CASSLGSNSGNTIYF. The chain is built from TRBV7-6 and TRBJ1-3; D remains ambiguous. The CDR3 loop spans 15 amino acids. The germline V gene encodes CDR1 SGHVS and CDR2 FNYEAQ. With 1 base removed from V and 0 bases from J, the gap between germline ends came to 7 bases. Full variable domain (missing parts from reference TRBV7-6 and TRBJ1-3): GAGVSQSPRYKVTKRGQDVALRCDPISGHVSLYWYRQALGQGPEFLTYFNYEAQQDKSGLPNDRFSAERPEGSISTLTIQRTEQRDSAMYRCASSLGSNSGNTIYFGEGSWLTVV.

The genes are TRBV7-8 and TRBJ2-7; D gene ambiguous. CDR1 and CDR2 from the germline V gene are SGHVS and FQNEAQ. The CDR3 consists of 14 residues. Trimming removed 5 bases at V and 6 bases at J, with 17 bases between. The CDR3 bases are TGTGCCAGCAGCAACCGGGCCCAAGGGCTCGAGCAGTACTTC. Its translation: CASSNRAQGLEQYF.

This clone was found a few times. The V gene is TRBV30, the J gene TRBJ1-2; unclear D gene. V was pared by 0 bases and J by 4 bases, with 9 bases between. This CDR3 contains 13 residues. Germline-derived CDR1 and CDR2 are GTSNPN and SVGIG (reference sequence). The DNA for the CDR3 is TGTGCCTGGAGTGTACCTGAAATCTATGGCTACACCTTC. This gives the protein CAWSVPEIYGYTF.

The DNA for the CDR3 is TGTGCCAGCAGCTTGGGAGACGAGCAGTACTTC. Translation gives CASSLGDEQYF. V usage is TRBV5-5 and J usage is TRBJ2-7; D gene unclear. The germline CDR1 and CDR2 sequences are SGHKS and YYEKEE (reference sequence). The CDR3 totals 11 residues. V lost 0 bases and J lost 5, with 3 bases in between.

This clone was counted between two and nine times. This chain links TRBV7-9 with TRBJ2-3; D not certain. This CDR3 has 15 amino acids. V was trimmed by 5 bases and J by 1 base, leaving 13 bases between them. From germline, CDR1 is SEHNR and CDR2 FQNEAQ (reference sequence). In DNA, the CDR3 is TGTGCCAGCAGCGAGGAATATAGAGGCACAGATACGCAGTATTTT. It specifies CASSEEYRGTDTQYF.

The gene calls are TRBV11-2 and TRBJ1-2; D is uncertain. V lost 1 base to trimming and J lost 5 bases, with 17 bases between them. The CDR3 runs to 16 residues. Germline CDR1 and CDR2: SGHAT and FQNNGV. For the CDR3, the DNA is TGTGCCAGCAGCTTAGGCCCCCTGGCAGTCTCGTATGGCTACACCTTC. This sequence encodes CASSLGPLAVSYGYTF.

CDR3 residues: CASSYPQAGGLRSTGELFF. Written as DNA, the CDR3 is TGTGCCAGCAGTTACCCTCAAGCGGGGGGGCTTCGGTCAACCGGGGAGCTGTTTTTT. J is TRBJ2-2 and V is TRBV6-2 or TRBV6-3, with 10 bases lining up with TRBD2. This CDR3 is built from 19 residues. The trim removed 2 bases at V and 5 bases at J, leaving 14 bases unmatched. Germline V CDR1 and CDR2: MNHEY, SVGEGT.

The rearrangement joins TRBV7-8 to TRBJ1-5; unclear D gene. This CDR3 spans 15 amino acids. V was cut by 1 base and J by 0 bases, with 7 bases left in between. Per the germline V gene, CDR1 is SGHVS and CDR2 is FQNEAQ. The CDR3 loop reads CASSLGSHSNQPQHF. The CDR3 DNA reads TGTGCCAGCAGCTTAGGTTCGCATAGCAATCAGCCCCAGCATTTT.

The chain has TRBV9 and TRBJ2-3, with TRBD2 matching 9 bases. Per germline, CDR1 SGDLS and CDR2 YYNGEE. This CDR3 comprises 16 residues. V dropped 4 bases and J dropped 0; count of bases not matched to a gene: 6. For the CDR3, the DNA is TGTGCCAGCAGCTTGAGCGGGGGGTCTAGCACAGATACGCAGTATTTT. Translating it yields CASSLSGGSSTDTQYF.

J is TRBJ1-3 and V is TRBV9; no firm D call. Germline V gene lookup returns CDR1 SGDLS and CDR2 YYNGEE. V lost 4 bases to trimming and J lost 0 bases, with 8 bases between them. This CDR3 contains 14 residues. CDR3 protein: CASSPRFSGNTIYF. CDR3 coding DNA: TGTGCCAGCAGCCCCCGGTTCTCTGGAAACACCATATATTTT.

The chain couples TRBV9 to TRBJ2-5; 7 bases match TRBD1. From germline, CDR1 is SGDLS and CDR2 YYNGEE. Trimming cost V 0 bases and J 5 bases; bases outside gene matches: 7. This CDR3 is built from 15 residues. The CDR3 nucleotides read TGTGCCAGCAGCGTAGAGACAGGGTCCTGGGAGACCCAGTACTTC. This codes for CASSVETGSWETQYF.

The chain couples TRBV30 to TRBJ1-1; 7 bases line up with TRBD1. The CDR3 is 15 amino acids. Germline lookup yields CDR1 GTSNPN and CDR2 SVGIG (reference sequence). CDR3 sequence (DNA): TGTGCTCAATTCCCAGGGGGGCAGACGAACACTGAAGCTTTCTTT. It codes for CAQFPGGQTNTEAFF.

This clone was observed a handful of times. The rearrangement joins TRBV11-2 to TRBJ1-6, with D unresolved. Trimming took off 7 bases at V and 7 bases at J, with 8 bases between the two ends. Germline V gene sequence: CDR1 SGHAT, CDR2 FQNNGV. The length of the CDR3 is 12 residues. This CDR3 reads CASTLENSPLHF. DNA for the CDR3: TGTGCCAGCACCCTTGAAAATTCACCCCTCCACTTT.

This sequence joins TRBV7-9 and TRBJ2-2; 7 bases agree with TRBD1. The germline CDR1 and CDR2 sequences are SEHNR and FQNEAQ (reference sequence). The CDR3 totals 15 residues. V was clipped by 1 base and J by 4 bases; unmatched bases: 3. The CDR3 region is CASSLEGAATGELFF. As DNA, the CDR3 is TGTGCCAGCAGCTTAGAGGGGGCCGCCACCGGGGAGCTGTTTTTT.

The J gene is TRBJ2-7, the V gene TRBV7-9, with a possible D match to TRBD1 (6 bases). The CDR3 extends over 16 amino acids. With 4 bases removed from V and 4 bases from J, the gap between germline ends came to 20 bases. The V gene's germline CDR1 is SEHNR and CDR2 FQNEAQ (reference sequence). The CDR3 spells CASSSDRPAGAYEQYF. CDR3 nucleotides: TGTGCCAGCAGCTCTGACAGGCCCGCCGGGGCATACGAGCAGTACTTC.

This clone was detected once. The chain links TRBV6-1 to TRBJ2-1, with 14 bases identical to TRBD2. This CDR3 region has 16 residues. Per germline, CDR1 MNHNS and CDR2 SASEGT. V lost 4 bases and J lost 10; bases outside the gene matches: 9. For the CDR3, the DNA is TGTGCCAGCAGTGCCTCGACTAGCGGGGGGGCGGGCGAGCAGTTCTTC. It translates to CASSASTSGGAGEQFF.

The chain carries TRBV7-9 and TRBJ2-7; 7 bases line up with TRBD1. The CDR3 loop spans 16 amino acids. The V gene end was trimmed by 3 bases and the J gene end by 2 bases; junction bases not matched to a gene: 10. CDR1 and CDR2 from the germline V gene are SEHNR and FQNEAQ (reference sequence). The CDR3 nucleotides read TGTGCCAGCAGCTTTTCTACAGGGGCGCGAACCTACGAGCAGTACTTC. It yields the protein CASSFSTGARTYEQYF.

CDR3 coding DNA: TGTGCCAGCAGTTACGGATGGGGGAAATATGGCTACACCTTC. It translates to CASSYGWGKYGYTF. The genes are TRBV6-2 or TRBV6-3 and TRBJ1-2; D possibly corresponds to TRBD1 (5 bases). Looked up from germline, CDR1 is MNHEY and CDR2 is SVGEGT. This CDR3 has 14 residues. V was cut by 2 bases and J by 5 bases, with 12 bases left in between.

This sequence joins TRBV14 and TRBJ2-3; D gene unclear. Trimming took off 0 bases at V and 0 bases at J, with 10 bases between the two ends. CDR1 is SGHDN, CDR2 FVKESK, per germline. This CDR3 is built from 16 residues. In nucleotides, the CDR3 is TGTGCCAGCAGCCAAGATAAAGACACCAGCACAGATACGCAGTATTTT. This gives the protein CASSQDKDTSTDTQYF.

The chain carries TRBV9 and TRBJ2-1; 11 positions match TRBD2. From germline, CDR1 is SGDLS and CDR2 YYNGEE. This CDR3 has 14 amino acids. J gave up 10 bases and V 4 bases, and 7 bases lay outside the gene matches. DNA of the CDR3: TGTGCCAGCAGCACCCGACTAGCGGGGATGGAGCAGTTCTTC. Its translation: CASSTRLAGMEQFF.

The chain recombines TRBV15 with TRBJ2-3; TRBD2 matches at 7 bases. Germline-derived CDR1 and CDR2 are LNHNV and YYDKDF (reference sequence). The V and J ends lost 0 bases and 11 bases, in that order; junction bases with no gene match: 8. The CDR3 contains 14 residues. CDR3 nucleotides: TGTGCCACCAGCAGAGATTTGAGCGGGGTGATGCAGTATTTT. This encodes CATSRDLSGVMQYF.

This chain uses TRBV11-1 with TRBJ2-6, with D possibly called TRBD1 or TRBD2 (5 bases each). The length of the CDR3 is 15 residues. V dropped 5 bases and J dropped 4 bases, with 12 bases sitting between them. CDR1 and CDR2 (germline): SGHAT, FQDESV (reference sequence). The CDR3 sequence: CASSGGWSGANVLTF. The CDR3 region has the DNA TGTGCCAGCAGCGGGGGTTGGTCCGGGGCCAACGTCCTGACTTTC.

The V gene is TRBV11-2, the J gene TRBJ2-7; no reliable D call. Trimming stripped 7 bases from V and 5 bases from J, with 12 bases between. Germline V gene sequence: CDR1 SGHAT, CDR2 FQNNGV. The CDR3 extends over 12 amino acids. DNA of the CDR3: TGTGCCAGCACCCCTTGGGCAGACGAGCAGTACTTC. The encoded protein is CASTPWADEQYF.